A selection of T cell receptor beta chains follows, all from one sample in a study of T-cell memory formation after mild COVID-19. TCRdb reanalysed the 5' RACE reads using MiXCR and keeps one entry per CDR3 protein. The sample holds about 350,000 distinct CDR3 sequences, approximately 13% seen once. The sequenced sample was PBMCs or a T cell subset sorted from them (not recorded which). These receptors came from a man between 18 and 35 years old who had mild COVID-19 (a few samples of this study predate the infection). Cell type and time point are not known. Both conserved end residues are part of each CDR3. The D gene is left open where the match is weak. Clone size is shown for a subset of rows, as once, few, many or a class of expanded clone.

J: TRBJ2-5
size: NA
D: NA
V: TRBV7-3
CDR3: CASSLTASEETQYF
DNA: TGTGCCAGCAGCTTAACCGCTTCCGAAGAGACCCAGTACTTC

J: TRBJ1-1
size: NA
D: NA
V: TRBV7-2
CDR3: CASSTTGGNTEAFF
DNA: TGTGCCAGCAGCACGACAGGAGGGAACACTGAAGCTTTCTTT

J: TRBJ2-2
size: NA
D: NA
V: TRBV7-3
CDR3: CASSPGHNTGELFF
DNA: TGTGCCAGCAGCCCGGGACACAACACCGGGGAGCTGTTTTTT

J: TRBJ2-7
size: many
D: TRBD1
V: TRBV5-5
CDR3: CASSLGGQGISYEQYF
DNA: TGTGCCAGCAGCTTGGGGGGACAGGGGATCTCCTACGAGCAGTACTTC

J: TRBJ2-7
size: many
D: NA
V: TRBV19
CDR3: CASSIDRRTDRYF
DNA: TGTGCCAGTAGTATAGATCGACGGACTGACAGGTACTTC

J: TRBJ2-3
size: few
D: TRBD1
V: TRBV19
CDR3: CASSIPRQGSTDTQYF
DNA: TGTGCCAGTAGTATCCCCAGACAGGGAAGCACAGATACGCAGTATTTT

J: TRBJ1-1
size: few
D: NA
V: TRBV29-1
CDR3: CSVEDRSVNNEAFF
DNA: TGCAGCGTTGAAGATAGGAGTGTCAATAATGAAGCTTTCTTT

J: TRBJ1-4
size: NA
D: TRBD1
V: TRBV7-9
CDR3: CASSTTGEKLFF
DNA: TGTGCCAGCAGCACGACAGGGGAAAAACTGTTTTTT

J: TRBJ2-7
size: few
D: NA
V: TRBV6-5
CDR3: CASAGARGEQYF
DNA: TGTGCCAGCGCCGGGGCACGGGGGGAGCAGTACTTC

J: TRBJ2-5
size: few
D: NA
V: TRBV5-1
CDR3: CASRGRGGYVETQYF
DNA: TGCGCCAGCAGAGGACGGGGTGGTTACGTGGAGACCCAGTACTTC

J: TRBJ1-5
size: few
D: NA
V: TRBV7-2
CDR3: CASSFMGLDQPQHF
DNA: TGTGCCAGCAGCTTTATGGGGTTGGATCAGCCCCAGCATTTT

J: TRBJ1-1
size: NA
D: NA
V: TRBV13
CDR3: CASRRVRTEAFF
DNA: TGTGCCAGCAGACGGGTTCGGACTGAAGCTTTCTTT

J: TRBJ1-4
size: few
D: NA
V: TRBV28
CDR3: CASSGPGTATNEKLFF
DNA: TGTGCCAGCAGTGGGCCTGGGACGGCAACTAATGAAAAACTGTTTTTT

J: TRBJ2-1
size: few
D: TRBD2
V: TRBV20-1
CDR3: CSAAGLVTYNEQFF
DNA: TGCAGTGCTGCGGGACTAGTGACTTACAATGAGCAGTTCTTC

J: TRBJ2-3
size: NA
D: NA
V: TRBV6-5
CDR3: CASSRSRWYPDTQYF
DNA: TGTGCCAGCAGTCGATCCCGCTGGTACCCAGATACGCAGTATTTT

J: TRBJ1-5
size: NA
D: NA
V: TRBV15
CDR3: CATSRDRAYSNQPQHF
DNA: TGTGCCACCAGCAGAGATCGAGCCTATAGCAATCAGCCCCAGCATTTT

J: TRBJ2-3
size: few
D: NA
V: TRBV5-6
CDR3: CASSLFRGTSTDTQYF
DNA: TGTGCCAGCAGCTTGTTTCGGGGAACTAGCACAGATACGCAGTATTTT

J: TRBJ1-1
size: few
D: NA
V: TRBV4-1
CDR3: CASSQTAGGTEAFF
DNA: TGCGCCAGCAGCCAAACTGCTGGAGGCACTGAAGCTTTCTTT

J: TRBJ1-6
size: NA
D: NA
V: TRBV28
CDR3: CASSSPGKGSPLHF
DNA: TGTGCCAGCAGTTCCCCAGGGAAAGGATCACCCCTCCACTTT

J: TRBJ2-3
size: NA
D: NA
V: TRBV11-2
CDR3: CASSLALGSSDTQYF
DNA: TGTGCCAGCAGCTTAGCGCTCGGGTCCTCAGATACGCAGTATTTT

J: TRBJ2-5
size: NA
D: NA
V: TRBV7-3
CDR3: CASSHSVGPGETQYF
DNA: TGTGCCAGCAGCCACTCAGTGGGGCCGGGAGAGACCCAGTACTTC

J: TRBJ2-1
size: many
D: NA
V: TRBV9
CDR3: CASSASYNEQFF
DNA: TGTGCCAGCAGCGCTAGTTACAATGAGCAGTTCTTC

J: TRBJ1-1
size: few
D: TRBD1
V: TRBV6-5
CDR3: CASSSQGSRAFF
DNA: TGTGCCAGCAGTTCACAGGGGTCGCGAGCTTTCTTT

J: TRBJ2-1
size: few
D: NA
V: TRBV29-1
CDR3: CSVLYAFYNEQFF
DNA: TGCAGCGTTCTCTACGCTTTCTACAATGAGCAGTTCTTC

J: TRBJ1-2
size: NA
D: TRBD1
V: TRBV3-1
CDR3: CASSQPTGGGYGYTF
DNA: TGTGCCAGCAGCCAGCCAACAGGGGGAGGCTATGGCTACACCTTC

J: TRBJ2-3
size: many
D: NA
V: TRBV12-3/TRBV12-4
CDR3: CASSLEVLSTDTQYF
DNA: TGTGCCAGCAGTTTAGAGGTTCTGAGCACAGATACGCAGTATTTT

J: TRBJ1-6
size: NA
D: NA
V: TRBV20-1
CDR3: CSARDVGSPLHF
DNA: TGCAGTGCTAGAGATGTAGGGTCACCCCTCCACTTT

J: TRBJ1-5
size: NA
D: NA
V: TRBV6-5
CDR3: CASSYGGEGRPQHF
DNA: TGTGCCAGCAGTTACGGGGGTGAGGGGAGGCCCCAGCATTTT

J: TRBJ2-5
size: many
D: TRBD1
V: TRBV28
CDR3: CASSLYGTVIAGTQYF
DNA: TGTGCCAGCAGTTTATATGGGACAGTAATTGCTGGGACCCAGTACTTC

J: TRBJ2-3
size: NA
D: NA
V: TRBV29-1
CDR3: CSATGSGGTDTQYF
DNA: TGCAGCGCGACAGGTTCGGGCGGCACAGATACGCAGTATTTT

J: TRBJ1-4
size: few
D: NA
V: TRBV6-5
CDR3: CASSYSSGTDEKLFF
DNA: TGTGCCAGCAGTTACTCGAGCGGCACCGATGAAAAACTGTTTTTT

J: TRBJ2-7
size: few
D: NA
V: TRBV7-2
CDR3: CASRRGTYEQYF
DNA: TGTGCCAGCAGGCGGGGCACCTACGAGCAGTACTTC

J: TRBJ1-1
size: few
D: NA
V: TRBV4-2
CDR3: CASSRAGRQDLAEAFF
DNA: TGTGCCAGCAGCCGCGCGGGACGACAGGATTTGGCTGAAGCTTTCTTT

J: TRBJ2-1
size: few
D: TRBD2
V: TRBV6-5
CDR3: CASSFTSGGAYNEQFF
DNA: TGTGCCAGCAGTTTCACCAGCGGGGGGGCATACAATGAGCAGTTCTTC

J: TRBJ1-4
size: many
D: NA
V: TRBV12-3/TRBV12-4
CDR3: CASMESTNEKLFF
DNA: TGTGCCAGCATGGAGTCAACTAATGAAAAACTGTTTTTT

J: TRBJ1-4
size: few
D: NA
V: TRBV11-2
CDR3: CASSLEPATNEKLFF
DNA: TGTGCCAGCAGCTTAGAGCCAGCAACTAATGAAAAACTGTTTTTT

J: TRBJ2-2
size: NA
D: NA
V: TRBV28
CDR3: CASTLGTGVTGELFF
DNA: TGTGCCAGCACCCTAGGGACGGGTGTGACCGGGGAGCTGTTTTTT

J: TRBJ1-3
size: NA
D: NA
V: TRBV9
CDR3: CASSVCPVCFGDSGNTIYF
DNA: TGTGCCAGCAGCGTATGTCCCGTTTGTTTCGGAGACTCTGGAAACACCATATATTTT

J: TRBJ2-2
size: few
D: NA
V: TRBV20-1
CDR3: CSARLVGELFF
DNA: TGCAGTGCTAGATTGGTCGGGGAGCTGTTTTTT

J: TRBJ2-2
size: NA
D: NA
V: TRBV4-3
CDR3: CASSLNPGNTGELFF
DNA: TGCGCCAGCAGCCTTAATCCCGGAAACACCGGGGAGCTGTTTTTT

J: TRBJ2-2
size: NA
D: NA
V: TRBV6-2/TRBV6-3
CDR3: CASSYPEFFGELFF
DNA: TGTGCCAGCAGTTACCCTGAATTTTTCGGGGAGCTGTTTTTT